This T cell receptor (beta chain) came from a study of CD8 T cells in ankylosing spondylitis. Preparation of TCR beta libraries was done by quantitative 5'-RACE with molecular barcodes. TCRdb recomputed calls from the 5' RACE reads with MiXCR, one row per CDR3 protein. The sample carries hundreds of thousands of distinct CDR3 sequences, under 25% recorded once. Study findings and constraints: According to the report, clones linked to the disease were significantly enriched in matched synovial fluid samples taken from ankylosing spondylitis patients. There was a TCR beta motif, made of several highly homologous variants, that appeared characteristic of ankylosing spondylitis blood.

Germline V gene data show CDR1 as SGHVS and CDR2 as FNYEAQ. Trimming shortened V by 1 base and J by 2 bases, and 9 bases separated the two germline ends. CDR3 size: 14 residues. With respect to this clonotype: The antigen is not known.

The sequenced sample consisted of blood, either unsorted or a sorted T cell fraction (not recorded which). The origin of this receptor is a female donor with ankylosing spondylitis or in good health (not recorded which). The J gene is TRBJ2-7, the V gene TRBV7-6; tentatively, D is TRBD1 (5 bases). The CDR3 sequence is CASSLDWGPYEQYF. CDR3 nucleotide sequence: TGTGCCAGCAGCTTAGACTGGGGCCCCTACGAGCAGTACTTC.